Listed below are T cell receptor beta chains from one sample, sequenced in a study of cytomegalovirus exposure and HLA in healthy donors. The protocol was immunoSEQ multiplex PCR, while the TCRdb copy is restricted to in-frame clones and leaves out a portion. The sample contains 200,000 to 300,000 clones, 78% of which appear only once. Source material: PBMCs. These receptors originate from a boy under 18 in good health and CMV-seronegative. CDR3s include the opening cysteine and the closing phenylalanine or tryptophan. D genes are given only for firm matches. The size of a clone is reported for some rows only, either as once, few or many, or as a class for expanded clones.

d_call: NA; j_call: TRBJ2-7; v_call: TRBV6-6; clone_size: NA; cdr3_nt: TGTGCCAGCAGTTACTCGGAGGGGTCCTACGAGCAGTACTTC; cdr3_aa: CASSYSEGSYEQYF
d_call: NA; j_call: TRBJ1-3; v_call: TRBV30; clone_size: NA; cdr3_nt: TGTGCCTGGTCGAGGGAGCGCGGAAACACCATATATTTT; cdr3_aa: CAWSRERGNTIYF
d_call: NA; j_call: TRBJ2-6; v_call: TRBV5-1; clone_size: once; cdr3_nt: TGCGCCAGCAGCTTGCAGGTCTCTGGGGCCAACGTCCTGACTTTC; cdr3_aa: CASSLQVSGANVLTF
d_call: TRBD1; j_call: TRBJ2-2; v_call: TRBV7-9; clone_size: NA; cdr3_nt: TGTGCCAGCAGCACAGGGGGCGTTGGCACCGGGGAGCTGTTTTTT; cdr3_aa: CASSTGGVGTGELFF
d_call: NA; j_call: TRBJ2-1; v_call: TRBV2; clone_size: NA; cdr3_nt: TGTGCCAGCATCACCTTTGGCCAGGGGCCAACCACCTACAATGAGCAGTTCTTC; cdr3_aa: CASITFGQGPTTYNEQFF
d_call: NA; j_call: TRBJ1-5; v_call: TRBV2; clone_size: NA; cdr3_nt: TGTGCCAGCAGTGACCAGTCCCTTAATCAGCCCCAGCATTTT; cdr3_aa: CASSDQSLNQPQHF
d_call: TRBD1; j_call: TRBJ1-2; v_call: TRBV19; clone_size: NA; cdr3_nt: TGTGCCAGTACGGAGACAGGGATCTATGGCTACACCTTC; cdr3_aa: CASTETGIYGYTF
d_call: TRBD1; j_call: TRBJ2-7; v_call: TRBV7-8; clone_size: few; cdr3_nt: TGTGCCAGCAGCTTAGTTCCTACAGGGGGTAACTACGAGCAGTACTTC; cdr3_aa: CASSLVPTGGNYEQYF
d_call: NA; j_call: TRBJ1-1; v_call: TRBV30; clone_size: NA; cdr3_nt: TGTGCCTGGAGTGTAGGGGGGAACACTGAAGCTTTCTTT; cdr3_aa: CAWSVGGNTEAFF
d_call: NA; j_call: TRBJ1-1; v_call: TRBV19; clone_size: NA; cdr3_nt: TGTGCCAGTAGTATAGATCTCGGGTTAGAGAGTGAAGCTTTCTTT; cdr3_aa: CASSIDLGLESEAFF
d_call: NA; j_call: TRBJ2-3; v_call: TRBV30; clone_size: few; cdr3_nt: TGTGCCTGGAGTGTATTGGGGGGTGTAGATACGCAGTATTTT; cdr3_aa: CAWSVLGGVDTQYF
d_call: TRBD2; j_call: TRBJ2-5; v_call: TRBV5-1; clone_size: NA; cdr3_nt: TGCGCCAGCAGCTCTGAAGGACTAGCGGGGGTCCAAGAGACCCAGTACTTC; cdr3_aa: CASSSEGLAGVQETQYF
d_call: NA; j_call: TRBJ1-5; v_call: TRBV9; clone_size: NA; cdr3_nt: TGTGCCAGCAGCGTAGGGTCGGGAGGTCAGCCCCAGCATTTT; cdr3_aa: CASSVGSGGQPQHF
d_call: TRBD1; j_call: TRBJ2-3; v_call: TRBV30; clone_size: few; cdr3_nt: TGTGCCTGCCTGACCTGGGGACAGGGGGCAGATACGCAGTATTTT; cdr3_aa: CACLTWGQGADTQYF
d_call: TRBD2; j_call: TRBJ2-4; v_call: TRBV5-4; clone_size: NA; cdr3_nt: TGTGCCAGCAGCTTGGAACTAGCGGGAGTCCAAAACATTCAGTACTTC; cdr3_aa: CASSLELAGVQNIQYF
d_call: TRBD1; j_call: TRBJ1-5; v_call: TRBV25-1; clone_size: NA; cdr3_nt: TGTGCCAGCAGTGAAGACAGGGGGGGGAGCAATCAGCCCCAGCATTTT; cdr3_aa: CASSEDRGGSNQPQHF
d_call: NA; j_call: TRBJ1-2; v_call: TRBV5-8; clone_size: once; cdr3_nt: TGTGCCAGCAGCCATCTGACAGGTCCCTATGGCTACACCTTC; cdr3_aa: CASSHLTGPYGYTF
d_call: NA; j_call: TRBJ2-1; v_call: TRBV10-3; clone_size: NA; cdr3_nt: TGTGCCATCAGTGACCCCGGGATAGCGGAAACTTACAATGAGCAGTTCTTC; cdr3_aa: CAISDPGIAETYNEQFF
d_call: TRBD1; j_call: TRBJ1-5; v_call: TRBV2; clone_size: NA; cdr3_nt: TGTGCCAGCACCCGGACAGGGGATCAGCCCCAGCATTTT; cdr3_aa: CASTRTGDQPQHF
d_call: NA; j_call: TRBJ2-7; v_call: TRBV5-8; clone_size: NA; cdr3_nt: TGTGCCAGCAGCTCGCAGGGGTCCGAGCAGTACTTC; cdr3_aa: CASSSQGSEQYF
d_call: NA; j_call: TRBJ2-1; v_call: TRBV7-9; clone_size: NA; cdr3_nt: TGTGCCAGCAGCTTAGGCGGTTCCTACAATGAGCAGTTCTTC; cdr3_aa: CASSLGGSYNEQFF
d_call: TRBD2; j_call: TRBJ2-4; v_call: TRBV4-1; clone_size: once; cdr3_nt: TGCGCCAGCAGCCAGGCGGGACTAGCGGGAGTTGGGGCCAAAAACATTCAGTACTTC; cdr3_aa: CASSQAGLAGVGAKNIQYF
d_call: NA; j_call: TRBJ1-2; v_call: TRBV6-1; clone_size: NA; cdr3_nt: TGTGCCAGCAGTGTGGCCATTATGGCCCCCATTGGTGGCTACACCTTC; cdr3_aa: CASSVAIMAPIGGYTF
d_call: NA; j_call: TRBJ2-7; v_call: TRBV27; clone_size: NA; cdr3_nt: TGTGCCAGCAGTACACAGGGCGAGCAGTACTTC; cdr3_aa: CASSTQGEQYF
d_call: TRBD2; j_call: TRBJ2-7; v_call: TRBV25-1; clone_size: few; cdr3_nt: TGTGCCAGCAGTGATAGCGGGAGGCCCCGCTCCTACGAGCAGTACTTC; cdr3_aa: CASSDSGRPRSYEQYF
d_call: NA; j_call: TRBJ1-1; v_call: TRBV11-3; clone_size: NA; cdr3_nt: TGTGCCAGCAGCTTAGATCCCTCGAACACTGAAGCTTTCTTT; cdr3_aa: CASSLDPSNTEAFF
d_call: TRBD1; j_call: TRBJ1-2; v_call: TRBV27; clone_size: NA; cdr3_nt: TGTGCCAGCAGTCCGTTCGGGACAGGGGCCAATGGCTACACCTTC; cdr3_aa: CASSPFGTGANGYTF
d_call: TRBD2; j_call: TRBJ2-1; v_call: TRBV5-4; clone_size: NA; cdr3_nt: TGTGCCAGCAGCCCAAGGACTAGCAACAATGAGCAGTTCTTC; cdr3_aa: CASSPRTSNNEQFF
d_call: TRBD1; j_call: TRBJ1-4; v_call: TRBV19; clone_size: NA; cdr3_nt: TGTGCCAGTAGTTTGGACAGGGAAAGAAAACTGTTTTTT; cdr3_aa: CASSLDRERKLFF
d_call: NA; j_call: TRBJ1-5; v_call: TRBV7-9; clone_size: NA; cdr3_nt: TGTGCCAGCAGCGACGAACTAAGGCCCGGCAATCAGCCCCAGCATTTT; cdr3_aa: CASSDELRPGNQPQHF
d_call: NA; j_call: TRBJ1-5; v_call: TRBV5-8; clone_size: NA; cdr3_nt: TGTGCCAGCAGCTTGGTGACAGATTATCAGCCCCAGCATTTT; cdr3_aa: CASSLVTDYQPQHF
d_call: TRBD2; j_call: TRBJ2-4; v_call: TRBV14; clone_size: NA; cdr3_nt: TGTGCCAGCAGCCAAGGACTAGCGGGAGAGAAAAACATTCAGTACTTC; cdr3_aa: CASSQGLAGEKNIQYF
d_call: NA; j_call: TRBJ2-1; v_call: TRBV7-8; clone_size: NA; cdr3_nt: TGTGCCAGCAGACCCTCAGCGAACCCCTACGACAATGAGCAGTTCTTC; cdr3_aa: CASRPSANPYDNEQFF
d_call: TRBD1; j_call: TRBJ1-1; v_call: TRBV5-1; clone_size: few; cdr3_nt: TGCGCCAGCAGCTTGGCCGGACAGGGCGTTGGAGGTGAAGCTTTCTTT; cdr3_aa: CASSLAGQGVGGEAFF
d_call: TRBD2; j_call: TRBJ2-3; v_call: TRBV2; clone_size: NA; cdr3_nt: TGTGCCAGCACCACGACTAGCGGGGCAGGCACAGATACGCAGTATTTT; cdr3_aa: CASTTTSGAGTDTQYF
d_call: TRBD1; j_call: TRBJ1-2; v_call: TRBV19; clone_size: NA; cdr3_nt: TGTGCCAGTAGTATTAGACTAACAGGGGAACCCATCTATGGCTACACCTTC; cdr3_aa: CASSIRLTGEPIYGYTF